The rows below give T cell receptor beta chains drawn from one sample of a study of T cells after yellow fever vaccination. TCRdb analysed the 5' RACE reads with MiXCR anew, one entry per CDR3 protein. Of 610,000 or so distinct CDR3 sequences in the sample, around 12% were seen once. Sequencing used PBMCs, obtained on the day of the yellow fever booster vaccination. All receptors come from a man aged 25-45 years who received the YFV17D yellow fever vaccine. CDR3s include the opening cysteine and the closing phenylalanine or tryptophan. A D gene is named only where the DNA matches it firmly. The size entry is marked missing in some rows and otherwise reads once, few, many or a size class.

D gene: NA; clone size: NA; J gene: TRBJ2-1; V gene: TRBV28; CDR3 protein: CASTLFTSYNEQFF; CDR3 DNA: TGTGCCAGCACCCTATTTACCTCCTACAATGAGCAGTTCTTC
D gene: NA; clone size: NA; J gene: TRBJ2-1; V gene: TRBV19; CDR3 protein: CASSIERFF; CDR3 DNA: TGTGCCAGTAGTATAGAGAGGTTCTTC
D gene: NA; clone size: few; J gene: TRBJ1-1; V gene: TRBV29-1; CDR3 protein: CSAGYHGTGNTEAFF; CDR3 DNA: TGCAGCGCTGGTTACCACGGGACGGGGAACACTGAAGCTTTCTTT
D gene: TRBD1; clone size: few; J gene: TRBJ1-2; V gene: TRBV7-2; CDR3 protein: CASSLGGQGGYGYTF; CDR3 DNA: TGTGCCAGCAGCTTAGGAGGACAGGGGGGTTATGGCTACACCTTC
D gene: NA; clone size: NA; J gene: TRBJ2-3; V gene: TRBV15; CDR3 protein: CATSRAGTTLGTDTQYF; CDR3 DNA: TGTGCCACCAGCAGAGCCGGGACCACCTTGGGCACAGATACGCAGTATTTT
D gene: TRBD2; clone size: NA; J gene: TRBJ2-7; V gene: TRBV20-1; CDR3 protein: CSARELAGAYEQYF; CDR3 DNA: TGCAGTGCTAGGGAACTAGCGGGAGCCTACGAGCAGTACTTC
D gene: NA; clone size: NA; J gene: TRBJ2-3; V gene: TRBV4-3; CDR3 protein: CASSQETARGSSTDTQYF; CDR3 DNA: TGCGCCAGCAGCCAAGAGACCGCCAGGGGTAGCAGCACAGATACGCAGTATTTT
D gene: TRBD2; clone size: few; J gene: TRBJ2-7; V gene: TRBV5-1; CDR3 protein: CASSLAYSWLAGSYEQYF; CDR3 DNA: TGCGCCAGCAGCTTGGCCTATTCCTGGCTAGCGGGATCCTACGAGCAGTACTTC
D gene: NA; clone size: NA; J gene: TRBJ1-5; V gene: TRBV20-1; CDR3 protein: CSAQKAIDQPQHF; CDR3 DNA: TGCAGTGCTCAGAAAGCCATAGATCAGCCCCAGCATTTT
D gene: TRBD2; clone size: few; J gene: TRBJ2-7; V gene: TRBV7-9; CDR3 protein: CASSSSGSEEFGEQYF; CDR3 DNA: TGTGCCAGCAGCTCCAGCGGGAGCGAGGAGTTTGGCGAGCAGTACTTC
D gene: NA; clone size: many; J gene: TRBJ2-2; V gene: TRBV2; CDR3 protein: CASSRRLSFGKNTGELFF; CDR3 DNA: TGTGCCAGCAGCCGCCGACTGAGTTTCGGGAAAAACACCGGGGAGCTGTTTTTT
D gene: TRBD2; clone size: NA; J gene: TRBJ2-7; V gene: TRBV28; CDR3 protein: CASSWGLGEQYF; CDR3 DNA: TGTGCCAGCAGTTGGGGACTAGGCGAGCAGTACTTC
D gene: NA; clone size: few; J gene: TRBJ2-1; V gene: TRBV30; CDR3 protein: CAWSDGAYNEQFF; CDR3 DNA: TGTGCCTGGAGTGATGGGGCATACAATGAGCAGTTCTTC
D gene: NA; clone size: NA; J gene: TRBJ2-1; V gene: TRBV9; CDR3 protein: CASSNGGSPYNEQFF; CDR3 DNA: TGTGCCAGCAGCAATGGCGGGTCCCCCTACAATGAGCAGTTCTTC
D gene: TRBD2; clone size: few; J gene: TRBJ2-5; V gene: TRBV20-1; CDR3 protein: CSARYRAGGPGGETQYF; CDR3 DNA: TGCAGTGCTAGATATCGAGCGGGAGGGCCCGGGGGAGAGACCCAGTACTTC
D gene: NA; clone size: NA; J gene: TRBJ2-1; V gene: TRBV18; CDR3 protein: CASSPRSDGSEQFF; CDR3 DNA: TGTGCCAGCTCACCACGGAGCGATGGGAGCGAGCAGTTCTTC
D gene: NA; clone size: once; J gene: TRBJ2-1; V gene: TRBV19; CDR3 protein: CASSKPSSYNEQFF; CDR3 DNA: TGTGCCAGTAGTAAGCCCAGCTCCTACAATGAGCAGTTCTTC
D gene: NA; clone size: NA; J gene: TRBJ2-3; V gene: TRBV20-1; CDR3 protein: CSASGGTSTDTQYF; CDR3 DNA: TGCAGTGCTAGCGGGGGAACTAGCACAGATACGCAGTATTTT
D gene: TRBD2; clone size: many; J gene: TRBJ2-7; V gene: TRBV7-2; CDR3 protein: CASSSSGRTYEQYF; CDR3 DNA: TGTGCCAGCAGCTCTAGCGGGAGGACCTACGAGCAGTACTTC
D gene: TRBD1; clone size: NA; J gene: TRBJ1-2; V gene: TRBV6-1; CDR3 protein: CASSTDREDYGYTF; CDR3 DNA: TGTGCCAGCAGCACTGACAGGGAAGACTATGGCTACACCTTC
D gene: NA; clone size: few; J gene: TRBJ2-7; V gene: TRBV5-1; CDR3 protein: CASSLGSTPYEQYF; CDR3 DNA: TGCGCCAGCAGCTTGGGGTCGACACCTTACGAGCAGTACTTC
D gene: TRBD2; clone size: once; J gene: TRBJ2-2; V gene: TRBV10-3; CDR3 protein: CAISESAGGPGELFF; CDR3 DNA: TGTGCCATCAGTGAGTCGGCGGGGGGACCCGGGGAGCTGTTTTTT
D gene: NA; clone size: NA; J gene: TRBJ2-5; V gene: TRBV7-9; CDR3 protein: CASSYAGWDETQYF; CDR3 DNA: TGTGCCAGCAGCTATGCAGGGTGGGACGAGACCCAGTACTTC
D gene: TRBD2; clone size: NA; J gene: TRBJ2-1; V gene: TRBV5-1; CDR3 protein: CASSLVAGDQFF; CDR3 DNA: TGCGCCAGCAGCTTGGTAGCGGGAGACCAGTTCTTC
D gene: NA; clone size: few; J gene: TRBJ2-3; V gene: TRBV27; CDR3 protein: CASSPLDSRVTTDTQYF; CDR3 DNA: TGTGCCAGCAGTCCGCTCGACAGCAGGGTAACCACAGATACGCAGTATTTT
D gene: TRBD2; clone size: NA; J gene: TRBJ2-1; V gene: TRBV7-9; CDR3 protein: CASSPKTSGTYNEQFF; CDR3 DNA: TGTGCCAGCAGCCCCAAAACTAGCGGGACCTACAATGAGCAGTTCTTC
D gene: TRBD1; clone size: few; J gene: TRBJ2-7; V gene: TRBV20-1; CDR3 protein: CSARDPGGAGYEQYF; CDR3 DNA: TGCAGTGCTAGAGATCCAGGGGGCGCAGGGTACGAGCAGTACTTC
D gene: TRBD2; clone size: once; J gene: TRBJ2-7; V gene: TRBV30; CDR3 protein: CAWSVGAGTSYEQYF; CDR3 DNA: TGTGCCTGGAGTGTGGGCGCCGGGACTAGCTACGAGCAGTACTTC
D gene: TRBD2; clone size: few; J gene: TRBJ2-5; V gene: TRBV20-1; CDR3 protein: CSAPRVTVASGREEETQYF; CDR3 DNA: TGCAGTGCTCCCAGGGTGACAGTGGCTAGCGGGAGGGAGGAAGAGACCCAGTACTTC